The T cell receptor beta chain described here comes from a study of CD8+CD57+ T cells in acquired aplastic anemia. At the level of the study: Sorted CD4+ and CD8+ cells yielded about 2.9 ug of DNA on average.

To note about this clonotype: Its antigen is as yet unknown.

All patients picked for sequencing had shown, by flow cytometry, an expansion of CD8+CD57+ cells. Severe acquired aplastic anemia affected all patients. Trimming removed 1 base at V and 2 bases at J, with 19 bases between. CDR3 length: 18 residues. CDR1 and CDR2 (germline): SGHTA, FQGTGA. The use of genomic DNA as template underpinned the TCR beta VDJ and CDR3 profiling. TCRdb itself ran the reads through MiXCR, one entry per CDR3 protein. Of approximately 300,000 distinct CDR3 sequences listed, 45% to 65% are singletons. The study's findings and limits: For CD8+ Simpson's diversity, patients and controls showed no significant difference.

The clonotype originates from a human donor with aplastic anemia. The sample taken for sequencing was sorted CD4+, CD8+, or CD8+CD57+ T cells (not recorded which) from PBMCs. The genes are TRBV7-3 and TRBJ2-3; D may match TRBD1 or TRBD2 (6 bases each). The CDR3 DNA reads TGTGCCAGCAGCTTAATAGTGGGGGCGGGACACAACACAGATACGCAGTATTTT. Its translation is CASSLIVGAGHNTDTQYF.